This T cell receptor beta chain originates from a study of blood T cell repertoires in COVID-19. About the research overall: Samples of COVID-19 (acute and convalescent) were obtained from the United States, Italy and Spain. PBMCs, B-cell-depleted T cells, or T cells provided the cDNA or gDNA that made up the material.

Per the authors' pipeline: Reference gene primer amplification in the assay estimated nucleated cell counts. The data were produced by immunoSEQ multiplex PCR, yet TCRdb's version contains in-frame clones alone and is incomplete. The D gene and trimming were derived from the DNA, and the V and J assignments and clone size from that table. The sample carries around 100,000 clones, roughly 87% recorded once. Germline V gene sequence: CDR1 SNHLY, CDR2 FYNNEI. Trimming stripped 6 bases from V and 7 bases from J, with 12 bases between. The CDR3 is made up of 12 amino acids. Patients from Seattle were sampled longitudinally, starting during active infection.

The sample comprised peripheral blood. This sequence originates from a woman between 50 and 59 years old with COVID-19, enrolled during active disease. V and J are TRBV2 and TRBJ1-2, with a weak D call TRBD1 (6 bases). The CDR3 region is CASSVQGAGYTF. CDR3 bases: TGTGCCAGCAGCGTACAGGGCGCTGGCTACACCTTC.